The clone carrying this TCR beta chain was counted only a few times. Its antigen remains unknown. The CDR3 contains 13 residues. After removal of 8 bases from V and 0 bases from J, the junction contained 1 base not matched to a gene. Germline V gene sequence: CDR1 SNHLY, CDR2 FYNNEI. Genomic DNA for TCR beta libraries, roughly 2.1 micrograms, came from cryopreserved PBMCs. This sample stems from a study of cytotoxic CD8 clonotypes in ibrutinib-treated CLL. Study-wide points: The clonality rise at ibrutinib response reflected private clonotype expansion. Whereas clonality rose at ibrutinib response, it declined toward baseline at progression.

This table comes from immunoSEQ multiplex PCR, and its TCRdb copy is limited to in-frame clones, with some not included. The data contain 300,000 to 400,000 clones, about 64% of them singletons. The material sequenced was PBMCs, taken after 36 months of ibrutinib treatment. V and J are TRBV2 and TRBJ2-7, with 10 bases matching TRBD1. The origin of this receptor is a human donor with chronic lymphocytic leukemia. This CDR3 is CASRQGASYEQYF. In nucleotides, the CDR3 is TGTGCCAGCCGACAGGGGGCCTCCTACGAGCAGTACTTC. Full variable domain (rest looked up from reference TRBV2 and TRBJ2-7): EPEVTQTPSHQVTQMGQEVILRCVPISNHLYFYWYRQILGQKVEFLVSFYNNEISEKSEIFDDQFSVERPDGSNFTLKIRSTKLEDSAMYFCASRQGASYEQYFGPGTRLTVT.